These T cell receptor beta chains were read from a single sample in a study of CD8 T cells in Susac syndrome. In TCRdb, the immunoSEQ multiplex PCR reads were re-called with MiXCR into one record per CDR3 protein. This table holds about 300,000 distinct CDR3 sequences, about 88% found once. Input material: CD8+ T cells from PBMCs. The receptor source for this set is a human donor with multiple sclerosis. The conserved cysteine and the conserved F or W are not part of the CDR3 here.

J gene: TRBJ2-5
V gene: TRBV4-1
CDR3 protein: ASSQEGGAGETQY

J gene: TRBJ1-5
V gene: TRBV15
CDR3 protein: ATSRQGIHQPQH

J gene: TRBJ2-3
V gene: TRBV29-1
CDR3 protein: SAINPAGYTQY

J gene: TRBJ2-5
V gene: TRBV29-1
CDR3 protein: SVEKSGQQETQY

J gene: TRBJ2-7
V gene: TRBV5-1
CDR3 protein: ASSLAGAGDPYEQY

J gene: TRBJ2-3
V gene: TRBV7-6
CDR3 protein: ASSLGVLTTDTQY

J gene: TRBJ2-5
V gene: TRBV6-2/TRBV6-3
CDR3 protein: ASTSQETQY

J gene: TRBJ2-3
V gene: TRBV9
CDR3 protein: ASSVGGGSPTDTQY

J gene: TRBJ1-1
V gene: TRBV30
CDR3 protein: AWGTSEREAF

J gene: TRBJ2-3
V gene: TRBV15
CDR3 protein: ATAGGSSTDTQY

J gene: TRBJ2-3
V gene: TRBV13
CDR3 protein: ASSPYRGPADTQY

J gene: TRBJ2-7
V gene: TRBV4-1
CDR3 protein: ASSQIRGGQRPTYEQY

J gene: TRBJ1-3
V gene: TRBV20-1
CDR3 protein: SARDRMSSGNTIY

J gene: TRBJ2-3
V gene: TRBV4-3
CDR3 protein: ASSQGGVSTDTQY

J gene: TRBJ2-5
V gene: TRBV5-6
CDR3 protein: ASSPQGVETQY

J gene: TRBJ2-7
V gene: TRBV20-1
CDR3 protein: SATPSIRDRVYEQY